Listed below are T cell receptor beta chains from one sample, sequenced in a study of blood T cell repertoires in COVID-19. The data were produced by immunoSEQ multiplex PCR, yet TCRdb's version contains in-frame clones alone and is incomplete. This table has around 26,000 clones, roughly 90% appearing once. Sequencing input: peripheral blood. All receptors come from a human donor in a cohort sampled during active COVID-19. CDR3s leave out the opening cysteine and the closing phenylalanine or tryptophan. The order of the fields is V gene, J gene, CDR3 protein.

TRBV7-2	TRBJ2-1	ASSLGLATYNEQF
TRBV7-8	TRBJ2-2	ARPAGGIVNTGELF
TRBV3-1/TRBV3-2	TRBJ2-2	ASSRRTGVETGELF
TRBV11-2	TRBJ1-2	ASSFTGTGEGGYT
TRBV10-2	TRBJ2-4	ASRERGWTGTTEAKNIQY
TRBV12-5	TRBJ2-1	ASGPGGLADHEQF
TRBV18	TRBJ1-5	ASSSGTGVTQPQH
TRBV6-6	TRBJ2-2	ASSYSTSYTGELF
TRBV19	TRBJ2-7	ASSTSRDSYEQY
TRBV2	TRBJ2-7	ASRTGGGYEQY
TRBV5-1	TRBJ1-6	ASSLDGRGNSPLH
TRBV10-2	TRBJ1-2	ASSESFGYGYT
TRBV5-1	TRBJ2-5	ASSPLAGGLQETQY
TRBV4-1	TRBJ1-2	ASSQDQGELYGYT
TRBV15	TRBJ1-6	ATSRGPGGVGSPLH
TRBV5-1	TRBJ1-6	ASSPRGQGNSPLH
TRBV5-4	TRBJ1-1	ASSSDQGNTEAF
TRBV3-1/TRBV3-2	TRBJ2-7	ASSLFYEQY
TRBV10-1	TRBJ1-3	ASSGTQGSSGNTIY
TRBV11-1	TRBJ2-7	ASSFLAGGDEQY
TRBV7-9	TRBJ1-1	ASSLDWGDTEAF
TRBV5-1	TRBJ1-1	ASSLSVEAF
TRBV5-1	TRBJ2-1	ASKRETGVYNEQF
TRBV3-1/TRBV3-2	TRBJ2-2	ASSPGLAGGNTGELF
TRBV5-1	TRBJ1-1	ASSSGEAPTEAF
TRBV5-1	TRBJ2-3	ASSYGQDTDTQY
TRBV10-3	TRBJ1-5	AISETRTGGQGPQH
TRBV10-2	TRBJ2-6	ASSGTTRDSQHSGANVLT
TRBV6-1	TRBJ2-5	ASSETSGGQETQY
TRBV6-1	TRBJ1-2	ASSDQSQVGGYT
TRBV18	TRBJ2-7	ASSHPGANYEQY